Presented here are 12 T cell receptor beta chains from one specimen sequenced in a study of PD-L1 blockade in urothelial cancer. The table came from immunoSEQ multiplex PCR; TCRdb's copy has only in-frame clones and leaves some out. This table has 90,000 to 120,000 clones, approximately 90% appearing once. Sequenced material: PBMCs, taken around atezolizumab (anti-PD-L1) treatment. These receptors all stem from a woman aged 80 or older with urothelial cancer.

This clone was seen more than once but under ten times. The V call is TRBV5-6, the J call TRBJ2-7, with TRBD2 matching over 8 bases. The CDR3 totals 15 residues. The trim removed 1 base at V and 4 bases at J, leaving 7 bases unmatched. Germline values: CDR1 SGHDT, CDR2 YYEEEE. The CDR3 sequence is CASSLLREDWYEQYF. The CDR3 DNA sequence: TGTGCCAGCAGCTTGTTGCGGGAGGACTGGTACGAGCAGTACTTC. Variable domain in full (rest from reference TRBV5-6 and TRBJ2-7): DAGVTQSPTHLIKTRGQQVTLRCSPKSGHDTVSWYQQALGQGPQFIFQYYEEEERQRGNFPDRFSGHQFPNYSSELNVNALLLGDSALYLCASSLLREDWYEQYFGPGTRLTVT.

The CDR3 DNA reads as TGTGCCAGCAGCCAAGAATCGGGGACAGTGAACACTGAAGCTTTCTTT. It codes for CASSQESGTVNTEAFF. This sequence joins TRBV4-2 and TRBJ1-1; 7 bases are shared with TRBD1. With 0 bases clipped from V and 0 bases from J, the junction kept 4 bases outside the gene matches. Germline V CDR1 and CDR2: LGHNA, YNFKEQ. The CDR3 contains 16 residues.

This rearrangement joins TRBV6-5 to TRBJ1-1; D might be TRBD1 (5 bases). The germline gives CDR1 MNHEY, CDR2 SVGAGI. Between the trimmed V and J ends, which lost 10 bases and 1 base, there was a span of 16 bases. CDR3 length: 14 amino acids. The CDR3 loop is CATRWRGANTEAFF. CDR3 bases: TGTGCCACACGTTGGAGGGGCGCGAACACTGAAGCTTTCTTT.

The J gene is TRBJ2-3, the V gene TRBV6-4, with D perhaps TRBD1 (7 bases). This CDR3 is 16 amino acids long. Germline values: CDR1 MRHNA, CDR2 SNTAGT. V lost 2 bases, J lost 0 bases, and 12 bases lay in between. This CDR3 is CASSDRPGGSTDTQYF. CDR3 nucleotides: TGTGCCAGCAGTGACCGGCCAGGGGGGAGCACAGATACGCAGTATTTT.

This chain connects TRBV19 to TRBJ2-7; a possible D gene is TRBD1 (6 bases). From germline, CDR1 is LNHDA and CDR2 SQIVND (reference sequence). V was cut by 3 bases and J by 6 bases, with 18 bases left in between. The CDR3 runs 15 residues. The CDR3 loop reads CASSIFDRPGVEQYF. CDR3 nucleotides: TGTGCCAGTAGTATCTTCGACAGGCCGGGTGTCGAGCAGTACTTC.

The chain couples TRBV11-2 to TRBJ2-5, with D possibly matching TRBD2 (6 bases). The CDR3 sequence is 13 residues long. Germline loops: CDR1 SGHAT, CDR2 FQNNGV. V was trimmed by 5 bases and J by 5 bases, leaving 12 bases between them. The CDR3 region is CASSLGGAETQYF. The DNA of the CDR3 is TGTGCCAGCAGCCTCGGGGGAGCGGAGACCCAGTACTTC.

The chain recombines TRBV7-3 with TRBJ2-1, with D perhaps TRBD2 (7 bases). This CDR3 is built from 15 residues. From germline, CDR1 is SGHTA and CDR2 FQGTGA. Trimming removed 5 bases from V and 9 bases from J, with 20 bases in between. The CDR3 DNA reads as TGTGCCAGCAGCATGGACTCGGGGGGCGTTTCTGAGCAGTTCTTC. As protein: CASSMDSGGVSEQFF.

This chain uses TRBV7-2 with TRBJ2-7, with 11 bases that match TRBD1. With V trimmed by 5 bases and J by 5 bases, 5 bases remained unmatched. This CDR3 comprises 14 residues. In germline, CDR1 is SGHTA, CDR2 FQGNSA. CDR3 in DNA: TGTGCCAGCAGCGTCCCGGGACAGGGGGACGAGCAGTACTTC. Its translation is CASSVPGQGDEQYF.

The chain is built from TRBV9 and TRBJ1-2, with unresolved D. This CDR3 is 13 amino acids long. The V end lost 3 bases, the J end lost 6 bases, and 12 bases lay between the germline ends. Germline V lookup: CDR1 SGDLS, CDR2 YYNGEE. CDR3 nucleotides: TGTGCCAGCAGCGCCCTAGGTTTCAATGGCTACACCTTC. It specifies CASSALGFNGYTF. Filled out from reference TRBV9 and TRBJ1-2, the complete variable domain reads DSGVTQTPKHLITATGQRVTLRCSPRSGDLSVYWYQQSLDQGLQFLIQYYNGEERAKGNILERFSAQQFPDLHSELNLSSLELGDSALYFCASSALGFNGYTFGSGTRLTVV.

V usage is TRBV18 and J usage is TRBJ1-5; no definite D call. Trimming shortened V by 8 bases and J by 3 bases, and 14 bases separated the two germline ends. Germline V gives CDR1 KGHSH, CDR2 LQKENI. CDR3 size: 14 residues. The chain's CDR3 is CASADRGTNQPQHF. CDR3 sequence (DNA): TGTGCCAGCGCAGACCGGGGAACCAATCAGCCCCAGCATTTT.

This clone came up once. CDR3 in amino acids: CASTGRNYEQYF. The DNA of the CDR3 is TGTGCCAGCACGGGGAGAAACTACGAGCAGTACTTC. This chain links TRBV27 with TRBJ2-7; a weak D match, TRBD2 (5 bases). V was cut by 7 bases and J by 3 bases, with 10 bases left in between. CDR3 length equals 12 residues. Germline assignment: CDR1 MNHEY and CDR2 SMNVEV (reference sequence).

The gene calls are TRBV9 and TRBJ1-1; 8 bases line up with TRBD1. V shed 6 bases, J shed 1 base, and the junction held 5 bases outside the gene matches. This CDR3 is 14 amino acids long. Germline-derived CDR1 and CDR2 are SGDLS and YYNGEE. The CDR3 protein is CASNLGQANTEAFF. The CDR3 DNA sequence: TGTGCCAGCAACCTGGGACAGGCGAACACTGAAGCTTTCTTT.